This T cell receptor beta chain was sequenced in a study of blood T cell repertoires in COVID-19. The overall study: Samples taken during acute and convalescent COVID-19 were collected in the United States, Italy and Spain. PBMCs, B-cell-depleted T cells, or T cells provided the cDNA or gDNA that made up the material.

There are 14 residues in the CDR3. From germline, CDR1 is SGDLS and CDR2 YYNGEE. V dropped 4 bases and J dropped 1; count of bases not matched to a gene: 4. Participant reports of clinical history set cohort assignment. Using immunoSEQ multiplex PCR, the repertoire was profiled, and TCRdb retains in-frame clones only, with some absent. The sample records hundreds of thousands of clones, about 88% being singletons. The chain uses TRBV9 and TRBJ1-2; 7 bases are shared with TRBD1. Sequencing was carried out using PBMCs or T cells enriched from blood (not recorded which). This TCR was sampled from a man aged 55 to 70 who had recovered from COVID-19. CDR3 nucleotide sequence: TGTGCCAGCAGCCTCGGACAGGATAACTATGGCTACACCTTC. Protein: CASSLGQDNYGYTF.